A single sample gave rise to the 20 T cell receptor beta chains below, sequenced in a study of T cells in women clearing cervical HPV infection. Generated by immunoSEQ multiplex PCR, the TCRdb table keeps only in-frame clones and is missing some. Seen in this sample are about 36,000 clones; the ten most common clones hold about 3.9%. The source material was blood buffy coat. These receptors all come from a woman aged 18 to 75 with a cervical HPV16 infection that either progressed to CIN3+ or cleared (not recorded which).

As concerns this clone: The read halts 3 residues ahead of the CDR3 end, with the missing end drawn from the germline J gene. V is TRBV30 and J is TRBJ2-7; D might be TRBD1 (6 bases). Germline V gene sequence: CDR1 GTSNPN, CDR2 SVGIG (reference sequence). The CDR3 covers 14 residues. Trimming removed 2 bases at V and 5 bases at J, with 16 bases between. This CDR3 reads CAWSLQGGLNEQYF. Partial CDR3 DNA: TGTGCCTGGAGTTTACAGGGTGGATTGAACGAG.

Comments on this clone: The sequence runs out 3 residues before the end of the CDR3; the remainder is reconstructed from the germline J gene. The chain employs TRBV5-1 and TRBJ1-5; a possible D gene is TRBD1 (6 bases). CDR3 length: 16 amino acids. From germline, CDR1 is SGHRS and CDR2 YFSETQ. The V end was cut by 0 bases, the J end by 0 bases, with 10 bases between. CDR3 loop: CASSLDGGPSNQPQHF. The CDR3 bases that were read are TGCGCCAGCAGCTTGGATGGGGGCCCTAGCAATCAGCCC.

Regarding this clone: Read data end 3 residues before the CDR3 end; the end is taken from the germline J gene. This rearrangement joins TRBV5-4 to TRBJ2-5, with TRBD1 matching over 7 bases. With V trimmed by 5 bases and J by 0 bases, 4 bases remained unmatched. CDR1 and CDR2 (germline): SGHNT, YYREEE (reference sequence). CDR3 length: 14 residues. The CDR3 spells CASSLGTDQETQYF. Partial CDR3 DNA: TGTGCCAGCAGTCTTGGGACAGACCAAGAGACC.

A word on this clone: The sequenced fragment ends 3 residues before the CDR3 boundary, so the rest is inferred from the germline J gene. The chain links TRBV7-2 to TRBJ2-7, with 11 positions matching TRBD1. Looked up from germline, CDR1 is SGHTA and CDR2 is FQGNSA. The CDR3 totals 15 residues. J was trimmed by 4 bases and V by 5 bases; bases with no gene match: 7. CDR3 DNA, as far as it was read: TGTGCCAGCAGCAGCCGGACAGGGGGCGGTTACGAG. Protein: CASSSRTGGGYE. From start to end, the CDR3 is CASSSRTGGGYEQYF.

As for this clone: From the germline J gene comes the end of the CDR3, since the read stops 3 residues before it. The rearrangement links TRBV13 to TRBJ2-7; 7 bases map to TRBD2. The CDR3 loop spans 16 amino acids. Germline V gene sequence: CDR1 PRHDT, CDR2 FYEKMQ (reference sequence). V trimming: 4 bases; J trimming: 0 bases; junction bases outside the gene matches: 9. The part of the CDR3 DNA that was read is TGTGCCAGCAGCTCCCCCGGGGGGACGAGCTCCTACGAG. The encoded protein is CASSSPGGTSSYE. In full, the CDR3 is CASSSPGGTSSYEQYF.

Comments on this clone: The sequence runs out 3 residues before the end of the CDR3; the remainder is reconstructed from the germline J gene. The genes are TRBV5-1 and TRBJ2-7; D perhaps matches TRBD2 (5 bases). Trimming removed 1 base from V and 5 bases from J, with 10 bases in between. Germline V gene sequence: CDR1 SGHRS, CDR2 YFSETQ. This CDR3 is 13 amino acids long. CDR3 sequence: CASSLSDGDEQYF. The CDR3 bases that were read are TGCGCCAGCAGCTTGTCCGACGGGGACGAG.

In regard to this clone: The read ends 3 residues shy of where the CDR3 ends; the end is completed using the germline J gene. V gene TRBV7-3 combines with J gene TRBJ2-2; D possibly corresponds to TRBD2 (6 bases). The CDR3 covers 16 residues. V shed 5 bases and J shed 4 bases, with 17 bases lying between them. Germline V gives CDR1 SGHTA, CDR2 FQGTGA. CDR3 in amino acids: CASSIPGEAVTGELFF. The DNA read from the CDR3 is TGTGCCAGCAGCATCCCGGGGGAGGCAGTCACCGGGGAG.

With respect to this clone: The read ends 3 residues early relative to the CDR3; the germline J gene fills the gap. The chain uses TRBV30 and TRBJ2-1; TRBD1 matches 12 bases. The CDR3 consists of 14 residues. Trimming at V came to 2 bases and at J to 7 bases, leaving 3 bases not matched to a gene. Germline loops: CDR1 GTSNPN, CDR2 SVGIG (reference sequence). The CDR3 here is CAWSTGQGANEQFF. The CDR3 bases that were read are TGTGCCTGGAGTACGGGACAGGGGGCTAATGAG.

About this clone itself: The observed sequence ends 3 residues before the CDR3 terminus, with the missing tail filled in from the germline J gene. The chain joins TRBV19 to TRBJ1-2, with TRBD1 as a possible D gene (6 bases). The CDR3 consists of 13 residues. In germline, CDR1 is LNHDA, CDR2 SQIVND (reference sequence). The part of the CDR3 DNA that was read is TGTGCCAGTAGTATAGAGACAGGTAACGAC. The encoded protein is CASSIETGND. The entire CDR3 protein is CASSIETGNDYTF.

Concerning this clone: The CDR3 end lies 3 residues beyond the end of the read and is filled in from the germline J gene. This sequence joins TRBV2 and TRBJ1-2; 8 nucleotides line up with TRBD1. Germline V gene data show CDR1 as SNHLY and CDR2 as FYNNEI. The CDR3 extends over 13 amino acids. This chain's CDR3 is CASKIDRGAGYTF. CDR3 DNA, as far as it was read: TGTGCCAGCAAAATAGACAGGGGCGCCGGC.

Concerning this clone itself: The CDR3 end lies 3 residues beyond the end of the read and is filled in from the germline J gene. The rearrangement joins TRBV28 to TRBJ2-7; 8 bases are a match to TRBD1. Trimming removed 1 base from V and 5 bases from J; junction bases left unmatched: 4. CDR1 and CDR2 from the germline V gene are MDHEN and SYDVKM. The CDR3 loop spans 14 amino acids. The part of the CDR3 DNA that was read is TGTGCCAGCAGTTTATTGACAGGGGTGAACGAG. It specifies CASSLLTGVNE. The whole CDR3 reads CASSLLTGVNEQYF.

As for this clone: The DNA ends 3 residues before the CDR3 does, and the rest of the CDR3 is filled in from the germline J gene. The chain joins TRBV2 to TRBJ2-7, with D unresolved. The V end was cut by 5 bases, the J end by 5 bases, with 16 bases between. There are 14 residues in the CDR3. Germline CDR1 is SNHLY and CDR2 is FYNNEI. The CDR3 spells CASSQGQAWDEQYF. The sequenced CDR3 bases are TGTGCCAGCAGTCAAGGGCAGGCTTGGGACGAG.

On this clone: The read ends 3 residues shy of where the CDR3 ends; the end is completed using the germline J gene. V is TRBV30 and J is TRBJ2-7, with 7 bases lining up with TRBD2. The ends lost 2 bases at V and 4 bases at J; junction bases unmatched: 5. The germline V gene encodes CDR1 GTSNPN and CDR2 SVGIG (reference sequence). This CDR3 has 13 residues. The sequenced part of the CDR3 DNA is TGTGCCTGGAGTAGAGGGGAGGGATACGAG. The encoded protein is CAWSRGEGYE. The full CDR3 protein reads CAWSRGEGYEQYF.

A remark on this clone: The read halts 3 residues ahead of the CDR3 end, with the missing end drawn from the germline J gene. The genes are TRBV30 and TRBJ1-1, with D uncertain. V lost 3 bases and J 3 bases, leaving 8 bases between the germline ends. Germline-derived CDR1 and CDR2 are GTSNPN and SVGIG (reference sequence). The CDR3 is 12 residues long. The CDR3 is CAWRLEDTEAFF. CDR3 bases read: TGTGCCTGGAGACTAGAGGACACTGAA.

In regard to this clone: Sequencing ends 3 residues short of the CDR3 end; the germline J gene provides the rest. This rearrangement joins TRBV19 to TRBJ2-3; 7 bases are shared with TRBD2. Looked up from germline, CDR1 is LNHDA and CDR2 is SQIVND (reference sequence). The CDR3 runs 12 residues. After removal of 5 bases from V and 7 bases from J, the junction contained 3 bases not matched to a gene. CDR3 DNA (partial): TGTGCCAGTAGTTCCGGGGGGAATACG. Amino acid sequence: CASSSGGNT. The complete CDR3 protein is CASSSGGNTQYF. Combining the CDR3 with reference TRBV19 and TRBJ2-3 gives the whole variable domain DGGITQSPKYLFRKEGQNVTLSCEQNLNHDAMYWYRQDPGQGLRLIYYSQIVNDFQKGDIAEGYSVSREKKESFPLTVTSAQKNPTAFYLCASSSGGNTQYFGPGTRLTVL.

Notes on this clone: The CDR3 is cut off 3 residues early in the read; its end comes from the germline J gene. V gene TRBV5-4 combines with J gene TRBJ2-2; the D is unclear. Germline CDR1 reads SGHNT; CDR2 reads YYREEE (reference sequence). The CDR3 loop spans 14 amino acids. V lost 2 bases to trimming and J lost 2 bases, with 7 bases between them. CDR3 amino acids: CASSLRPNTGELFF. The CDR3 bases that were read are TGTGCCAGCAGCTTAAGGCCTAACACCGGGGAG.

Points on this clone: Coverage ceases 3 residues before the CDR3 finishes, and the germline J gene fills in the end. This rearrangement joins TRBV24-1 to TRBJ2-5; no definite D call. Trimming removed 10 bases at V and 1 base at J, with 12 bases between. Germline assignment: CDR1 KGHDR and CDR2 SFDVKD. The CDR3 runs 13 residues. The sequenced part of the CDR3 DNA is TGTGCCACGATGGGCCGACGCCAAGAGACC. Protein product: CATMGRRQET. In full, the CDR3 reads CATMGRRQETQYF.

As concerns this clone: The read ends 3 residues early relative to the CDR3; the germline J gene fills the gap. The chain combines TRBV5-4 with TRBJ2-1, with D tentatively TRBD2 (5 bases). Per germline, CDR1 SGHNT and CDR2 YYREEE (reference sequence). The CDR3 length is 14 residues. The V gene lost 2 bases and the J gene lost 7 bases, with 13 bases spanning the gap. This chain's CDR3 is CASSLKTPGNEQFF. The DNA read from the CDR3 is TGTGCCAGCAGCTTAAAGACCCCGGGGAATGAG.

Comment on this clone: The read ends 3 residues shy of where the CDR3 ends; the end is completed using the germline J gene. The chain couples TRBV9 to TRBJ2-6; unclear D gene. Trimming removed 0 bases at V and 1 base at J, with 5 bases between. Germline V gives CDR1 SGDLS, CDR2 YYNGEE. This CDR3 spans 15 amino acids. CDR3 DNA, as far as it was read: TGTGCCAGCAGCGTAGGGGCTTCTGGGGCCAACGTC. Its protein is CASSVGASGANV. The entire CDR3 protein reads CASSVGASGANVLTF. Variable domain in full (rest from reference TRBV9 and TRBJ2-6): DSGVTQTPKHLITATGQRVTLRCSPRSGDLSVYWYQQSLDQGLQFLIQYYNGEERAKGNILERFSAQQFPDLHSELNLSSLELGDSALYFCASSVGASGANVLTFGAGSRLTVL.

About this clone itself: The observed sequence ends 3 residues before the CDR3 terminus, with the missing tail filled in from the germline J gene. The genes are TRBV6-2 or TRBV6-3 and TRBJ2-1, with D perhaps TRBD2 (6 bases). Trimming took 3 bases from V and 8 from J, leaving 8 bases between them. Germline CDR1 and CDR2: MNHEY and SVGEGT. The CDR3 consists of 12 residues. The sequenced CDR3 bases are TGTGCCAGCAGTTATTCTAGCGATGAG. It codes for CASSYSSDE. The full CDR3 protein reads CASSYSSDEQFF.